Here is one T cell receptor beta chain with its context. Its cognate antigen is unknown. The junction differs from germline at one of its ends, possibly a read error. These data originate in a study of Graves' ophthalmopathy and Graves' hyperthyroidism. Study outcomes and limitations: Among expanded thyroid clonotypes above 0.001 frequency, most also occurred in blood.

Included hyperthyroidism patients were aged 18 to 65 and newly diagnosed (under 2 months' duration). Exclusion criteria comprised other autoimmune diseases, uncontrolled infections, pregnancy or lactation in patients. TCR beta CDR3 regions were amplified from RNA transcripts. HTBI-primed RT-PCR formed the first round, and a multiplex PCR formed the second. TCRdb processed the multiplex PCR reads anew with MiXCR; each CDR3 protein has one entry. This table has approximately 540,000 distinct CDR3 sequences, 39% appearing once. Germline CDR1 SGHAT, CDR2 FQNNGV. The CDR3 is 13 amino acids. The material sequenced was peripheral blood or thyroid tissue (not recorded which). The rearrangement uses TRBV11-2 and TRBJ1-5; D gene uncertain. This sequence originates from an adult man with Graves' hyperthyroidism. Here the CDR3 reads CVSSLVSNQPQHF. In DNA, the CDR3 is TGTGTCAGCAGCTTAGTCAGCAATCAGCCCCAGCATTTT.